One and the same sample provided the 27 T cell receptor beta chains below, sequenced in a study of spatial heterogeneity in lung cancer. TCRdb re-analysed the 5' RACE reads in MiXCR, keeping a single row per CDR3 protein. The table has about 38,000 distinct CDR3 sequences, 6.5% to 8.5% seen once. Time point in this sample: sample taken at primary tumor resection. Material: PBMCs, obtained at surgery. The source of these receptors is a male donor with early-stage non-small cell lung cancer.

This clonotype came up a few times. V gene TRBV24-1 combines with J gene TRBJ2-1; 11 nucleotides match TRBD2. The length of the CDR3 is 16 residues. Germline V CDR1 and CDR2: KGHDR, SFDVKD. V gave up 1 base and J gave up 12 bases; unmatched junction bases: 10. For the CDR3, the DNA is TGTGCCACCAGTGATTTTACTAGCGGGAGTTTTACCGGGCAGTTCTTC. It yields the protein CATSDFTSGSFTGQFF.

This clonotype showed up just a few times. The CDR3 nucleotides are TGTGCCAGCAGCCTCATTACAGGGGACGGCTATGGCTACACCTTC. Its protein is CASSLITGDGYGYTF. The J gene is TRBJ1-2, the V gene TRBV4-2; TRBD1 agrees at 7 bases. After removal of 4 bases from V and 4 bases from J, the junction contained 9 bases not matched to a gene. The length of the CDR3 is 15 residues. The germline V gene encodes CDR1 LGHNA and CDR2 YNFKEQ.

The sample holds a few counts of this clonotype. The V call is TRBV2, the J call TRBJ2-1; TRBD2 aligns across 7 bases. The CDR3 has 13 residues. The germline V gene encodes CDR1 SNHLY and CDR2 FYNNEI. The junction had 4 bases not matched to a gene; V was cut back by 6 bases and J by 5 bases. Written as DNA, the CDR3 is TGTGCCAGCAGGCGGGAGACCCACAATGAGCAGTTCTTC. This sequence encodes CASRRETHNEQFF.

This clonotype was observed many times. The chain recombines TRBV6-5 with TRBJ2-1; possible D gene TRBD2, 5 bases. Germline V gene data show CDR1 as MNHEY and CDR2 as SVGAGI. The CDR3 consists of 14 residues. Trimming left V 5 bases short and J 2 bases short, with 10 bases between. The CDR3 DNA reads TGTGCCAGCAGTCCGGGGAGAACCTACAATGAGCAGTTCTTC. Translated, it gives CASSPGRTYNEQFF.

This clonotype was detected ten times or more. The chain carries TRBV6-1 and TRBJ2-2; maybe TRBD2 (5 bases). There are 15 residues in the CDR3. V gave up 6 bases and J gave up 3 bases, with 14 bases separating them. The germline gives CDR1 MNHNS, CDR2 SASEGT. The CDR3, as DNA: TGTGCCAGCAGAGAACTACTAGGCGACACCGGGGAGCTGTTTTTT. Its translation is CASRELLGDTGELFF.

The chain uses TRBV20-1 and TRBJ2-1, with D possibly being TRBD2 (5 bases). CDR1 is DFQATT and CDR2 is SNEGSKA in the germline V gene (reference sequence). Trimming took off 7 bases at V and 2 bases at J, with 9 bases between the two ends. This CDR3 is built from 12 residues. The CDR3 is CSGEGAYNEQFF. CDR3 bases: TGCAGTGGAGAGGGCGCCTACAATGAGCAGTTCTTC.

This clonotype turned up a few times. The V and J genes are TRBV20-1 and TRBJ1-6; no clear D gene. The CDR3 is 16 amino acids. The ends were cut back, 0 bases at V and 5 bases at J, with 14 bases in the middle. Germline CDR1 is DFQATT and CDR2 is SNEGSKA (reference sequence). Written as DNA, the CDR3 is TGCAGTGCTAGAGATGTCAAGGCCAGTCATAATTCACCCCTCCACTTT. Its protein product is CSARDVKASHNSPLHF.

Comment on this clonotype: It may be a read error: a sequence one base away is much more abundant. This chain connects TRBV4-3 to TRBJ2-1; 7 nucleotides agree with TRBD2. Germline CDR1 LGHNA, CDR2 YSLEER. The CDR3 consists of 13 residues. The CDR3 reads CASSQRDYNKQFF. In DNA form, the CDR3 reads TGCGCCAGCAGCCAGAGGGACTACAATAAGCAGTTCTTC.

The sample holds many counts of this clonotype. This chain joins TRBV12-3 or TRBV12-4 and TRBJ2-1; 7 positions match TRBD2. V shed 9 bases and J 8 bases; nucleotides not matched to a gene: 19. This CDR3 contains 16 residues. CDR3 amino acids: CASSWGGSQRIDEQFF. The CDR3, as DNA: TGTGCCAGTTCCTGGGGGGGGAGCCAACGGATAGATGAGCAGTTCTTC.

The V and J genes are TRBV12-3 or TRBV12-4 and TRBJ2-1; 7 nucleotides agree with TRBD2. This CDR3 is 15 amino acids long. V gave up 6 bases and J gave up 4 bases; unmatched junction bases: 9. CDR3 in amino acids: CASSLLSGIYNEQFF. The CDR3 DNA reads as TGTGCCAGCAGCCTACTCAGCGGGATATACAATGAGCAGTTCTTC.

This clonotype was seen many times. The chain couples TRBV4-2 to TRBJ1-3, with D unclear. There are 14 residues in the CDR3. Germline loops: CDR1 LGHNA, CDR2 YNFKEQ. V was clipped by 1 base and J by 0 bases, with 4 bases between them. The DNA of the CDR3 is TGTGCCAGCAGCCAAGGTGACTCTGGAAACACCATATATTTT. Translating gives CASSQGDSGNTIYF.

About this clonotype: The CDR3 carries no conserved terminal phenylalanine or tryptophan, so it likely arises from a read error. This sequence joins TRBV6-6 and TRBJ2-2; TRBD1 matches at 7 bases. Per the germline V gene, CDR1 is MNHNY and CDR2 is SVGAGI (reference sequence). J was trimmed by 5 bases and V by 6 bases; bases with no gene match: 6. CDR3 length equals 14 residues. For the CDR3, the DNA is TGTGCCAGCAGCGACAGGGTGGGGACCGGGGAGCTGTTTTCT. It specifies CASSDRVGTGELFS.

The V call is TRBV20-1, the J call TRBJ2-1, with TRBD1 identical over 8 bases. The germline CDR1 and CDR2 sequences are DFQATT and SNEGSKA (reference sequence). The CDR3 spans 16 residues. Trimming cost V 0 bases and J 12 bases; bases outside gene matches: 16. The CDR3 DNA follows: TGCAGTGCTAGAGACCTCCGGGGACAGGCGATTTTCGGGCAGTTCTTC. It encodes CSARDLRGQAIFGQFF.

This clonotype was detected only a few times. V gene TRBV6-5 combines with J gene TRBJ1-1; 8 bases agree with TRBD1. This CDR3 has 12 residues. V lost 5 bases to trimming and J lost 4 bases; unmatched junction nucleotides: 0. Germline V gene lookup returns CDR1 MNHEY and CDR2 SVGAGI. This CDR3 reads CASSQGATEAFF. The CDR3 DNA is TGTGCCAGCAGTCAGGGGGCCACTGAAGCTTTCTTT.

This clonotype was observed a few times. The chain is built from TRBV14 and TRBJ1-2; D remains unclear. V was clipped by 0 bases and J by 7 bases, with 12 bases between them. The CDR3 runs to 14 residues. CDR1 and CDR2 from the germline V gene are SGHDN and FVKESK. CDR3 in amino acids: CASSQDVQSLGYTF. As DNA, the CDR3 is TGTGCCAGCAGCCAAGATGTCCAGTCCCTTGGCTACACCTTC.

This clonotype was counted ten times or more. The V gene is TRBV12-3 or TRBV12-4, the J gene TRBJ2-3; possible D gene TRBD2, 5 bases. V lost 7 bases and J lost 1, with 12 bases in between. The CDR3 has 14 amino acids. The CDR3 spells CASTETRGTDTQYF. Here the CDR3 DNA reads TGTGCCAGCACCGAAACTAGGGGCACAGATACGCAGTATTTT.

The table lists this clonotype with many counts. This sequence joins TRBV7-9 and TRBJ2-6; the match to TRBD1 covers 7 bases. The J segment lost 9 bases and the V segment lost 5 bases, leaving 7 bases of the junction unmatched. The germline CDR1 and CDR2 sequences are SEHNR and FQNEAQ (reference sequence). CDR3 size: 14 residues. The DNA of the CDR3 is TGTGCCAGCAGCATCGACAGGGTGAGCAACGTCCTGACTTTC. Amino acid sequence: CASSIDRVSNVLTF.

The sample holds a few counts of this clonotype. This chain links TRBV5-8 with TRBJ2-7, with D perhaps matching TRBD2 (6 bases). Germline assignment: CDR1 SGHTS and CDR2 YDEGEE. The ends were cut back, 6 bases at V and 4 bases at J, with 17 bases in the middle. The CDR3 extends over 14 amino acids. CDR3 in DNA: TGTGCCAGCACCTTCTTGGGGGGTCGGTACGAGCAGTACTTC. Protein sequence: CASTFLGGRYEQYF. Drawing the rest from reference TRBV5-8 and TRBJ2-7, the complete variable domain is EAGVTQSPTHLIKTRGQQATLRCSPISGHTSVYWYQQALGLGLQFLLWYDEGEERNRGNFPPRFSGRQFPNYSSELNVNALELEDSALYLCASTFLGGRYEQYFGPGTRLTVT.

Notes on this clonotype: Since a much larger clone is just one base distant, this may be a read error. V gene TRBV7-2 combines with J gene TRBJ1-5; a weak D match, TRBD1 (5 bases). Germline V gives CDR1 SGHTA, CDR2 FQGNSA. This CDR3 region has 13 residues. The CDR3 nucleotides are TGTGGCAGCAGCCCCCTCGGGGGTCAGCCCCAGCATTTT. This encodes CGSSPLGGQPQHF.

Only a few counts were recorded for this clonotype. This chain joins TRBV12-3 or TRBV12-4 and TRBJ1-1; a possible D gene is TRBD1 (6 bases). V lost 1 base and J 7 bases, leaving 22 bases between the germline ends. The CDR3 extends over 17 amino acids. CDR3 in amino acids: CASSLVISGVGADEAFF. CDR3 nucleotides: TGTGCCAGCAGTTTAGTGATATCTGGTGTGGGGGCTGATGAAGCTTTCTTT.

Many counts were recorded for this clonotype. The chain has TRBV10-3 and TRBJ1-6, with a tentative D call TRBD1 (5 bases). This CDR3 has 14 amino acids. In germline, CDR1 is ENHRY, CDR2 SYGVKD. The V end lost 11 bases, the J end lost 5 bases, and 16 bases lay between the germline ends. The CDR3, as DNA: TGTGCCCACCGCCAGGGAGGCGATAATTCACCCCTCCACTTT. Translation: CAHRQGGDNSPLHF.

V usage is TRBV7-8 and J usage is TRBJ1-5, with 7 bases lining up with TRBD1. Germline-derived CDR1 and CDR2 are SGHVS and FQNEAQ. V lost 0 bases and J lost 5; bases outside the gene matches: 10. The length of the CDR3 is 17 residues. The CDR3 nucleotides read TGTGCCAGCAGCTTAGCGGAAGGGGGCTGGGGCTATCAGCCCCAGCATTTT. Its protein is CASSLAEGGWGYQPQHF.

This clonotype was seen at least ten times. The V gene is TRBV12-3 or TRBV12-4, the J gene TRBJ2-7; 9 bases fit TRBD1. V lost 6 bases and J lost 3; bases outside the gene matches: 9. The CDR3 has 15 amino acids. The CDR3 region is CASRKTGTGFYEQYF. The CDR3 nucleotides read TGTGCCAGCAGGAAAACCGGGACAGGGTTCTACGAGCAGTACTTC.

This clonotype was seen many times. This chain links TRBV29-1 with TRBJ1-1, with D possibly being TRBD1 (6 bases). Trimming took off 4 bases at V and 0 bases at J, with 18 bases between the two ends. Germline values: CDR1 SQVTM, CDR2 ANQGSEA. The CDR3 loop spans 16 amino acids. CDR3: CSVVGGAAFMNTEAFF. In nucleotides, the CDR3 is TGCAGCGTTGTGGGGGGCGCAGCCTTTATGAACACTGAAGCTTTCTTT.

This clonotype was detected many times. This sequence joins TRBV7-6 and TRBJ1-1; 9 nucleotides line up with TRBD1. V dropped 6 bases and J dropped 7; count of bases not matched to a gene: 12. The CDR3 sequence is 15 residues long. Germline V gene lookup returns CDR1 SGHVS and CDR2 FNYEAQ. CDR3 sequence: CASSRTTGGIGEAFF. DNA for the CDR3: TGTGCCAGCAGTCGTACCACAGGGGGCATTGGTGAAGCTTTCTTT.

Many counts were recorded for this clonotype. CDR3 amino acids: CASSQLQGPAETQYF. The CDR3 bases are TGTGCCAGCTCTCAATTACAGGGGCCAGCGGAGACCCAGTACTTC. The rearrangement links TRBV6-2 or TRBV6-3 to TRBJ2-5; TRBD1 matches at 7 bases. CDR3 length equals 15 residues. V gave up 8 bases and J gave up 5 bases; unmatched junction bases: 14. The V gene's germline CDR1 is MNHEY and CDR2 SVGEGT.

Concerning this clonotype itself: This may stem from a read error, because a much larger clone lies one nucleotide away. The chain recombines TRBV7-2 with TRBJ1-3; no reliable D call. The CDR3 length is 14 residues. The germline gives CDR1 SGHTA, CDR2 FQGNSA. Here the CDR3 reads CGSSEGNSGNTIYF. The CDR3, as DNA: TGTGGCAGCAGCGAGGGCAACTCTGGAAACACCATATATTTT.